The 27 T cell receptor beta chains in this list originate from one sample, sequenced in a study of T cells in Graves' hyperthyroidism and ophthalmopathy. Researchers amplified the TCR beta CDR3 regions from RNA transcripts. When the TCR CDR3 underwent first-round RT-PCR, the HTBI primer set was used. Each CDR3 protein is one row after TCRdb ran MiXCR on the multiplex PCR reads. The sample contains some 180,000 distinct CDR3 sequences, about a sixth of which appear only once. Source material: blood. Receptors originate from a woman aged 45-65 years with Graves' hyperthyroidism.

The J gene is TRBJ2-3, the V gene TRBV18; D remains unclear. Trimming stripped 5 bases from V and 5 bases from J, with 11 bases between. The CDR3 is 13 residues long. Germline V gene data show CDR1 as KGHSH and CDR2 as LQKENI. This chain's CDR3 is CASSGQYGDTQYF. The CDR3, as DNA: TGTGCCAGCTCAGGGCAGTACGGAGATACGCAGTATTTT.

This clonotype was recorded at least ten times. The chain uses TRBV20-1 and TRBJ1-1, with D maybe TRBD1 (5 bases). This CDR3 is built from 16 residues. The germline V gene encodes CDR1 DFQATT and CDR2 SNEGSKA (reference sequence). Trimming took off 0 bases at V and 4 bases at J, with 18 bases between the two ends. The CDR3 is CSARDNGGRLGTEAFF. In nucleotides, the CDR3 is TGCAGTGCTAGAGATAATGGGGGGAGGCTCGGCACTGAAGCTTTCTTT.

Concerning this clonotype: A much larger clonotype is one base distant, so this may be a read error. V gene TRBV19 combines with J gene TRBJ2-5; the match to TRBD2 covers 8 bases. The CDR3 is 15 amino acids. In germline, CDR1 is LNHDA, CDR2 SQIVND (reference sequence). The CDR3 sequence: CVSSIAGPPATAQYF. In nucleotides, the CDR3 is TGTGTCAGTAGTATAGCGGGGCCCCCCGCAACGGCCCAGTACTTC.

This clonotype was counted a few times. V usage is TRBV20-1 and J usage is TRBJ2-2, with 11 nucleotides matching TRBD1. J lost 7 bases, V lost 3 bases, and 7 bases had no gene match. CDR1 is DFQATT and CDR2 is SNEGSKA in the germline V gene (reference sequence). There are 15 residues in the CDR3. CDR3 nucleotides: TGCAGTGCTAGGGATGGACAGGGGGCGGTCGGGGAGCTGTTTTTT. This codes for CSARDGQGAVGELFF.

This clonotype was observed many times. The chain recombines TRBV12-3 or TRBV12-4 with TRBJ1-1; D perhaps matches TRBD1 (5 bases). The CDR3 loop spans 16 amino acids. V lost 3 bases, J lost 0 bases, and 14 bases lay in between. CDR3 DNA sequence: TGTGCCAGCAGTTTTACTGGGCAGGGCTTGAACACTGAAGCTTTCTTT. This translates into CASSFTGQGLNTEAFF.

This chain connects TRBV20-1 to TRBJ2-3; D unclear. The length of the CDR3 is 14 residues. V dropped 5 bases and J dropped 0 bases, with 12 bases sitting between them. The germline V gene has CDR1 DFQATT and CDR2 SNEGSKA (reference sequence). CDR3 residues: CSAVKSASTDTQYF. The CDR3, as DNA: TGCAGTGCTGTCAAATCCGCTAGCACAGATACGCAGTATTTT.

This clonotype has ten or more counts. The chain combines TRBV7-9 with TRBJ2-7, with D maybe TRBD1 (6 bases). Germline CDR1 reads SEHNR; CDR2 reads FQNEAQ (reference sequence). V lost 5 bases and J 0 bases, leaving 14 bases between the germline ends. This CDR3 spans 15 amino acids. This chain's CDR3 is CASSPRDIPSYEQYF. The CDR3, as DNA: TGTGCCAGCAGCCCCCGGGACATCCCCTCCTACGAGCAGTACTTC.

This clonotype was seen at least ten times. The chain carries TRBV12-3 or TRBV12-4 and TRBJ2-5; 7 bases fit TRBD1. Losses at the gene ends were 7 bases for V and 4 bases for J; bases not matched to a gene: 3. CDR3 size: 12 residues. The CDR3 DNA reads TGTGCCAGCACCCCAGGGGGAGAGACCCAGTACTTC. Its translation is CASTPGGETQYF.

This clonotype was counted at least ten times. The CDR3 region has the DNA TGTGCCAGCAGCTTTTCAGGGCTAAGCACAGATACGCAGTATTTT. This translates into CASSFSGLSTDTQYF. The genes are TRBV11-2 and TRBJ2-3; maybe TRBD1 (5 bases). The CDR3 runs 15 residues. Germline-derived CDR1 and CDR2 are SGHAT and FQNNGV. V was pared by 3 bases and J by 0 bases, with 10 bases between.

In its sample, this clonotype was seen a few times. J is TRBJ2-1 and V is TRBV19; 11 bases match TRBD2. The V segment lost 3 bases and the J segment 9 bases; nucleotides outside the gene matches: 10. This CDR3 has 16 amino acids. Looked up from germline, CDR1 is LNHDA and CDR2 is SQIVND (reference sequence). CDR3 bases: TGTGCCAGTAGTATCCAAACTAGCGGGAGCATGGTTGAGCAGTTCTTC. Its translation: CASSIQTSGSMVEQFF.

This rearrangement joins TRBV7-9 to TRBJ1-2; D gene unclear. The CDR3 consists of 10 residues. Germline V gene lookup returns CDR1 SEHNR and CDR2 FQNEAQ (reference sequence). V dropped 4 bases and J dropped 8 bases, with 5 bases sitting between them. CDR3 sequence (DNA): TGTGCCAGCAGCTCTAACGGCTACACCTTC. Its translation is CASSSNGYTF. The complete variable domain, with remaining parts taken from reference TRBV7-9 and TRBJ1-2, reads DTGVSQNPRHKITKRGQNVTFRCDPISEHNRLYWYRQTLGQGPEFLTYFQNEAQLEKSRLLSDRFSAERPKGSFSTLEIQRTEQGDSAMYLCASSSNGYTFGSGTRLTVV.

This clonotype was seen ten or more times. The gene calls are TRBV27 and TRBJ2-7; 7 positions match TRBD2. CDR1 is MNHEY, CDR2 SMNVEV, per germline (reference sequence). The CDR3 is 16 amino acids. The V and J ends lost 5 bases and 0 bases, in that order; junction bases with no gene match: 10. Written as DNA, the CDR3 is TGTGCCAGCAGTATCGGGACTAAAGGGAGCTCCTACGAGCAGTACTTC. This encodes CASSIGTKGSSYEQYF.

V is TRBV6-5 and J is TRBJ1-5; tentatively, D is TRBD1 (6 bases). Germline V lookup: CDR1 MNHEY, CDR2 SVGAGI. There are 15 residues in the CDR3. Trimming cost V 3 bases and J 5 bases, with 14 bases left between them. CDR3 DNA: TGTGCCAGCAGTTATTTGGGCAGGGGAGATCAGCCCCAGCATTTT. Protein product: CASSYLGRGDQPQHF.

The chain has TRBV20-1 and TRBJ2-7; TRBD1 matches at 7 bases. The CDR3 is 14 amino acids. Per germline, CDR1 DFQATT and CDR2 SNEGSKA (reference sequence). Unmatched junction bases numbered 8, after V lost 3 bases and J lost 3 bases. The CDR3 nucleotides read TGCAGTGCTAGGAAGACAGGGAGAGTCTACGAGCAGTACTTC. Amino acid sequence: CSARKTGRVYEQYF.

This clonotype was detected only a few times. The rearrangement links TRBV28 to TRBJ2-7; no reliable D call. The CDR3 runs to 11 residues. Trimming shortened V by 7 bases and J by 5 bases, and 9 bases separated the two germline ends. Per the germline V gene, CDR1 is MDHEN and CDR2 is SYDVKM. Here the CDR3 reads CASTTGHEQYF. For the CDR3, the DNA is TGTGCCAGCACAACCGGCCACGAGCAGTACTTC.

In its sample, this clonotype was seen a few times. The rearrangement uses TRBV7-2 and TRBJ2-3; D may be TRBD1 or TRBD2 (6 bases each). The CDR3 sequence is 15 residues long. Germline V lookup: CDR1 SGHTA, CDR2 FQGNSA. The V end was cut by 6 bases, the J end by 5 bases, with 18 bases between. CDR3 in amino acids: CASSHTSGARDTQYF. The DNA for the CDR3 is TGTGCCAGCAGTCACACATCGGGGGCCCGAGATACGCAGTATTTT.

This clonotype was recorded at least ten times. The V gene is TRBV5-1, the J gene TRBJ2-7; possibly TRBD1 for D (6 bases). The CDR3 runs to 16 residues. V lost 0 bases, J lost 0 bases, and 13 bases lay in between. From germline, CDR1 is SGHRS and CDR2 YFSETQ. CDR3 protein: CASSLERTANSYEQYF. The DNA for the CDR3 is TGCGCCAGCAGCTTGGAGCGGACAGCGAACTCCTACGAGCAGTACTTC.

This clonotype was recorded at least ten times. The chain combines TRBV6-1 with TRBJ1-1; D ambiguous. V was trimmed by 4 bases and J by 0 bases, leaving 6 bases between them. The CDR3 spans 13 residues. Per germline, CDR1 MNHNS and CDR2 SASEGT. The DNA of the CDR3 is TGTGCCAGCAGTGGTGTTTTGAACACTGAAGCTTTCTTT. Residues: CASSGVLNTEAFF.

The sample holds a few counts of this clonotype. CDR3 protein: CASSLLRVLSNEQFF. CDR3 nucleotides: TGTGCCAGCAGCCTCCTCAGAGTTTTGTCCAATGAGCAGTTCTTC. The chain recombines TRBV7-8 with TRBJ2-1; D is unclear. V was trimmed by 5 bases and J by 6 bases, leaving 17 bases between them. From germline, CDR1 is SGHVS and CDR2 FQNEAQ. The CDR3 is 15 amino acids.

This clonotype was observed many times. The chain couples TRBV5-1 to TRBJ1-1; TRBD1 agrees at 9 bases. J lost 0 bases, V lost 5 bases, and 14 bases had no gene match. Germline V gene sequence: CDR1 SGHRS, CDR2 YFSETQ. This CDR3 comprises 18 residues. In DNA form, the CDR3 reads TGCGCCAGCAGTTATACAACAGGGGGCGCAAGGGTGAACACTGAAGCTTTCTTT. Amino acid sequence: CASSYTTGGARVNTEAFF.

The chain carries TRBV20-1 and TRBJ2-3, with TRBD2 identical over 15 bases. Germline V gives CDR1 DFQATT, CDR2 SNEGSKA (reference sequence). The CDR3 spans 19 residues. J was trimmed by 1 base and V by 5 bases; bases with no gene match: 13. DNA for the CDR3: TGCAGTGCTCCAGGGACTAGCGGGAGGTACCGCCCCGGCACAGATACGCAGTATTTT. Encoded protein: CSAPGTSGRYRPGTDTQYF.

This clonotype was counted many times. V is TRBV20-1 and J is TRBJ2-7; 11 bases line up with TRBD2. The germline V gene has CDR1 DFQATT and CDR2 SNEGSKA (reference sequence). This CDR3 has 15 amino acids. The trim removed 4 bases at V and 2 bases at J, leaving 7 bases unmatched. CDR3 coding DNA: TGCAGTGCTATGCCTGTAGCGGGAGGGCCCTACGAGCAGTACTTC. Its translation: CSAMPVAGGPYEQYF.

The chain has TRBV30 and TRBJ2-1; 9 nucleotides align to TRBD2. The CDR3 length is 15 residues. Germline trimming cut 3 bases from V and 4 bases from J; bases unmatched to any gene: 7. Per the germline V gene, CDR1 is GTSNPN and CDR2 is SVGIG (reference sequence). CDR3 residues: CAWRATSGWYNEQFF. CDR3 bases: TGTGCCTGGAGAGCGACTAGCGGTTGGTACAATGAGCAGTTCTTC.

This clonotype was counted ten times or more. The chain is built from TRBV20-1 and TRBJ2-1; unclear D gene. Trimming cost V 3 bases and J 4 bases, with 1 base left between them. Germline CDR1 is DFQATT and CDR2 is SNEGSKA (reference sequence). This CDR3 spans 10 amino acids. The CDR3 DNA is TGCAGTGCTAGGTACAATGAGCAGTTCTTC. Translation: CSARYNEQFF.

The J gene is TRBJ2-5, the V gene TRBV19, with 12 bases matching TRBD2. This CDR3 contains 15 residues. The junction had 1 base not matched to a gene; V was cut back by 4 bases and J by 1 base. In germline, CDR1 is LNHDA, CDR2 SQIVND (reference sequence). The CDR3 loop reads CASSKTSGSQETQYF. CDR3 in DNA: TGTGCCAGTAGTAAGACTAGCGGGAGCCAAGAGACCCAGTACTTC.

This clonotype was recorded a few times. This chain links TRBV28 with TRBJ1-2, with D tentatively TRBD1 (6 bases). From germline, CDR1 is MDHEN and CDR2 SYDVKM. The CDR3 is 13 amino acids. V was clipped by 6 bases and J by 4 bases, with 12 bases between them. This chain's CDR3 is CASRYPGAYGYTF. CDR3 sequence (DNA): TGTGCCAGCAGATACCCAGGGGCCTATGGCTACACCTTC.

This clonotype has more than one count but fewer than ten. This chain joins TRBV6-1 and TRBJ1-2; no reliable D call. Germline V gene sequence: CDR1 MNHNS, CDR2 SASEGT. Trimming pared 4 bases from V and 5 bases from J, leaving 17 bases between. This CDR3 is 15 amino acids long. The DNA of the CDR3 is TGTGCCAGCAGTGTGTCCCAGGTCCCCAATTATGGCTACACCTTC. Residues: CASSVSQVPNYGYTF.